This entry describes one TCR beta chain. Its target is unknown. Naive-designated CD8 cells lacked CD45RO, were positively enriched for CCR7, and omitted terminally differentiated effector memory CD45RA+ cells. The CDR3 runs 17 residues. From germline, CDR1 is SGHDT and CDR2 YYEEEE. J gave up 2 bases and V 3 bases, and 9 bases lay outside the gene matches. The record originates from a study of shared clonotypes between healthy human individuals. The wider study: The plates for each donor numbered three CD4 naive, three CD4 memory, two CD8 naive and one CD8 memory.

Overall study results and limits: A handful of donors had roughly 5.2% of their naive CD4 clonotypes in common.

In the original analysis: From ImmunoSEQ came sequences covering only the junction and carrying no quality scores, so filtering differed. Assay used: immunoSEQ multiplex PCR; TCRdb lists only in-frame clones, some missing. That table is the source of V, J and clone size, and D and trimming were worked out from the DNA. The sample records hundreds of thousands of clones, about 92% being singletons. This TCR derives from a man younger than 45 in good health. Specimen: naive CD8+ T cells sorted from blood. V is TRBV5-6 and J is TRBJ2-7; 12 positions match TRBD2. The CDR3 is CASSSAPPSGRAYEQYF. CDR3 DNA sequence: TGTGCCAGCAGCTCCGCCCCCCCTAGCGGGAGGGCCTACGAGCAGTACTTC.